This T cell receptor (beta chain) came from a study of blood T cell repertoires in COVID-19. V lost 1 base, J lost 7 bases, and 6 bases stayed unmatched. The CDR3 has 14 amino acids. Per the germline V gene, CDR1 is GTSNPN and CDR2 is SVGIG (reference sequence). Assay: immunoSEQ multiplex PCR; the TCRdb copy retains only in-frame clones and omits some. The table has about 310,000 clones, approximately 86% seen once; the top ten hold 8.5% to 10%. Participant reports of clinical history set cohort assignment. The origin of this receptor is a woman younger than 30 who had recovered from COVID-19. The genes are TRBV30 and TRBJ1-4; 7 positions match TRBD1. Sequenced material: PBMCs or T cells enriched from blood (not recorded which). The CDR3 bases are TGTGCCTGGAGTGCCGGAGGGGGCTCTGAAAAACTGTTTTTT. Its protein product is CAWSAGGGSEKLFF.